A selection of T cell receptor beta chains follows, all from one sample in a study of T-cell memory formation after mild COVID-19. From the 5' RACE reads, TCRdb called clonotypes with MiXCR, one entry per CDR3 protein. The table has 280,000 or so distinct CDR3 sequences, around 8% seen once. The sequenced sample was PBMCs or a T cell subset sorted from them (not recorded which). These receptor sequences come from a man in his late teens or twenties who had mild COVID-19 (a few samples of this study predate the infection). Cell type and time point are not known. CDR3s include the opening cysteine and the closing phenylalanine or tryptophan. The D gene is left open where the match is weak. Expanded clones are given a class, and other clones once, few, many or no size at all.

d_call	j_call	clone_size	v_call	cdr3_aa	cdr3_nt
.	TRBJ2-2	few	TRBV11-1	CASSSRQLNTGELFF	TGTGCCAGCAGCTCAAGGCAGCTGAACACCGGGGAGCTGTTTTTT
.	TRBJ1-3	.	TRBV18	CASSPTTEISGNTIYF	TGTGCCAGCTCACCGACTACGGAGATCTCTGGAAACACCATATATTTT
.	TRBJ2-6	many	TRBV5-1	CASSFPVRGHSSGANVLTF	TGCGCCAGCAGCTTCCCTGTTCGAGGGCACAGCTCTGGGGCCAACGTCCTGACTTTC
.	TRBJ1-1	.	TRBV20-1	CSARLGGGTEAFF	TGCAGTGCTAGGTTGGGGGGAGGCACTGAAGCTTTCTTT
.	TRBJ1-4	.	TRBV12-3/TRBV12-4	CASSLHGGGLSEKLFF	TGTGCCAGCAGTCTTCACGGGGGAGGGTTGAGTGAAAAACTGTTTTTT
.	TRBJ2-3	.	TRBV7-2	CASSLGAGWMTDTQYF	TGTGCCAGCAGCTTAGGGGCGGGCTGGATGACAGATACGCAGTATTTT
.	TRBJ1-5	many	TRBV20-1	CSARESGNQPQHF	TGCAGTGCTAGAGAGTCAGGGAATCAGCCCCAGCATTTT
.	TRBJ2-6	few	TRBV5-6	CASSSTGGVTESGANVLTF	TGTGCCAGCAGCTCTACTGGCGGCGTTACGGAGTCTGGGGCCAACGTCCTGACTTTC
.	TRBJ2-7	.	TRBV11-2	CASSPQVAYEQYF	TGTGCCAGCAGTCCCCAGGTGGCCTACGAGCAGTACTTC
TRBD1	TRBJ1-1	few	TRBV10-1	CASSGTGEGKAFF	TGCGCCAGCAGCGGGACAGGGGAGGGAAAAGCTTTCTTT
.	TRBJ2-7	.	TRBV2	CATSGVPDSEQYF	TGTGCCACCAGTGGGGTTCCGGATAGCGAGCAGTACTTC
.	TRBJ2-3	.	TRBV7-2	CASSPKGQRTDTQYF	TGTGCCAGCAGCCCGAAAGGACAGCGCACAGATACGCAGTATTTT
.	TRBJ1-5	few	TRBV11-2	CASSLGATRSNQPQHF	TGTGCCAGCAGCTTAGGGGCTACACGGAGCAATCAGCCCCAGCATTTT
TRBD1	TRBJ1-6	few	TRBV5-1	CASRQGGDSPLHF	TGCGCCAGCAGACAGGGGGGCGATTCACCCCTCCACTTT
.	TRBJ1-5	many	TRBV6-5	CASSRTFRGEQNQPQHF	TGTGCCAGCAGTCGAACTTTCCGGGGAGAACAAAATCAGCCCCAGCATTTT
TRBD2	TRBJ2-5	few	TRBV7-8	CASIPGALAGVQETQYF	TGTGCCAGCATCCCCGGGGCCCTAGCGGGGGTCCAGGAGACCCAGTACTTC
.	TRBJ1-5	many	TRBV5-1	CASSLVGDQPQHF	TGCGCCAGCAGCTTGGTGGGAGATCAGCCCCAGCATTTT
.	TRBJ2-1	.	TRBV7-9	CASSPVGGAYNEQFF	TGTGCCAGCAGCCCAGTCGGAGGGGCCTACAATGAGCAGTTCTTC
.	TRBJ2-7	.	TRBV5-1	CASRGLGDEQYF	TGCGCCAGCAGGGGATTAGGCGACGAGCAGTACTTC
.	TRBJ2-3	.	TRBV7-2	CASSPHRDTQYF	TGTGCCAGCAGCCCCCATCGGGATACGCAGTATTTT
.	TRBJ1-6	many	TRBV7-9	CASSLAGVGRVDSPLHF	TGTGCCAGCAGCTTAGCTGGTGTCGGGAGGGTGGATTCACCCCTCCACTTT
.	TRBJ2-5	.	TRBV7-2	CASSLALIREVETQYF	TGTGCCAGCAGCTTAGCGCTTATCAGGGAGGTGGAGACCCAGTACTTC
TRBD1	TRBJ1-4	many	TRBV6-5	CASSYSETGGNEKLFF	TGTGCCAGCAGTTACTCGGAAACAGGGGGCAATGAAAAACTGTTTTTT
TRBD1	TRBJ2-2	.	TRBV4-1	CASSQAQGAGELFF	TGCGCCAGCAGCCAAGCACAGGGGGCCGGGGAGCTGTTTTTT
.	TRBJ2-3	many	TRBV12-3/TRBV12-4	CASSLGGTGTDTQYF	TGTGCCAGCAGTTTAGGGGGCACGGGCACAGATACGCAGTATTTT
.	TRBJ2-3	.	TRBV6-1	CASSEVGAAPQYF	TGTGCCAGCAGTGAAGTGGGGGCAGCCCCGCAGTATTTT
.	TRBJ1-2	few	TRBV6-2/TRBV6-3	CASSYSSEQGPWGYTF	TGTGCCAGCAGTTACTCATCAGAGCAGGGGCCTTGGGGCTACACCTTC
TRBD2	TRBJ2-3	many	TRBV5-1	CASSLTSGGADTQYF	TGCGCCAGCAGCTTGACTAGCGGGGGGGCAGATACGCAGTATTTT
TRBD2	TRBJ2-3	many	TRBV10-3	CAHAGVSTDTQYF	TGTGCCCACGCGGGGGTAAGCACAGATACGCAGTATTTT
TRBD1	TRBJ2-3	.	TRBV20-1	CSARKQGAGPTDTQYF	TGCAGTGCGAGGAAACAGGGGGCAGGGCCCACAGATACGCAGTATTTT
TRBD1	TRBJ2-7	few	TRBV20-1	CSASTGVREQYF	TGCAGTGCTTCTACAGGGGTTCGGGAGCAGTACTTC
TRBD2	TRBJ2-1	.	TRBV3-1	CASSQESGGARSLF	TGTGCCAGCAGCCAAGAAAGCGGGGGCGCCCGGTCGCTCTTC
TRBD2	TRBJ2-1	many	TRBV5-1	CASRGPRGGAYNEQFF	TGCGCCAGCAGGGGACCACGCGGGGGGGCCTACAATGAGCAGTTCTTC
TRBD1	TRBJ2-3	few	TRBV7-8	CASSYMTGGTDTQYF	TGTGCCAGCAGCTATATGACAGGGGGCACAGATACGCAGTATTTT
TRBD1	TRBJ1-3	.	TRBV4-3	CASSPVQGRNTIYF	TGCGCCAGCAGCCCAGTACAGGGGAGAAACACCATATATTTT
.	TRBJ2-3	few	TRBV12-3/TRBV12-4	CASSAQGGWGEYF	TGTGCCAGCAGCGCCCAGGGGGGGTGGGGCGAGTATTTT
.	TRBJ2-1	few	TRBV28	CASRDPGRAYNEQFF	TGTGCCAGCCGGGATCCGGGGCGAGCCTACAATGAGCAGTTCTTC
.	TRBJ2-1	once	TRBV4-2	CASSQGLNEQFF	TGTGCCAGCAGCCAAGGCCTAAATGAGCAGTTCTTC
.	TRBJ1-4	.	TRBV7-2	CASSFSGGAWEKLFF	TGTGCCAGCAGCTTCTCTGGGGGCGCTTGGGAAAAACTGTTTTTT
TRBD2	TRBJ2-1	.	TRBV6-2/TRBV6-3	CASSPQTSVHNEQFF	TGTGCCAGCAGTCCCCAGACTAGCGTCCACAATGAGCAGTTCTTC
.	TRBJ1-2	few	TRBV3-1	CASSQSSANLDYGYTF	TGTGCCAGCAGCCAATCTTCAGCGAATCTGGACTATGGCTACACCTTC
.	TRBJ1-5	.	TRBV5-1	CASSPRPGSQGPSHF	TGCGCCAGCAGCCCCCGACCTGGGAGCCAGGGCCCATCGCATTTT
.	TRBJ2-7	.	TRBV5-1	CASSLAGQYEQYF	TGCGCCAGCAGCTTGGCCGGACAGTACGAGCAGTACTTC
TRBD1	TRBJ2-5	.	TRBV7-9	CASSAPQGAGKTQYF	TGTGCCAGCAGCGCACCACAGGGGGCGGGAAAGACCCAGTACTTC
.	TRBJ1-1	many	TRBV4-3	CASSQDRGTEAFF	TGCGCCAGCAGCCAAGATCGGGGCACTGAAGCTTTCTTT
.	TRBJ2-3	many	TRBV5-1	CASGDRALTDTQYF	TGCGCCAGCGGGGATCGGGCCCTCACAGATACGCAGTATTTT
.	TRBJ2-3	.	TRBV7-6	CASSLGTAGTQYF	TGTGCCAGCAGCCTCGGGACGGCCGGTACGCAGTATTTT